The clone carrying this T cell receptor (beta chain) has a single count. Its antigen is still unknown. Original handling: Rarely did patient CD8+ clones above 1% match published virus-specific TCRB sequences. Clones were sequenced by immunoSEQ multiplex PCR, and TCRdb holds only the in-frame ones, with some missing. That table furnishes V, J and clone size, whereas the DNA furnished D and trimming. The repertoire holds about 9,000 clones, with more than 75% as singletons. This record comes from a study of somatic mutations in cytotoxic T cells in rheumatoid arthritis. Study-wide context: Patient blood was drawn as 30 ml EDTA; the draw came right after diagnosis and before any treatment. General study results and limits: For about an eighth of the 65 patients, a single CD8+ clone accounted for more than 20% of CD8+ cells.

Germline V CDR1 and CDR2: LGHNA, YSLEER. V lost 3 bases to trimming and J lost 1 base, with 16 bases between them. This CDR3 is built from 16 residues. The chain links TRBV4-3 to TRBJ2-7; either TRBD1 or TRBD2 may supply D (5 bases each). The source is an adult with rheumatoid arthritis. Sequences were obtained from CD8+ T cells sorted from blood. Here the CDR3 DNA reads TGCGCCAGCAGCCACGGGACCGGAAGCGGATCCTACGAGCAGTACTTC. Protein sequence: CASSHGTGSGSYEQYF.